The sequence of this T cell receptor (beta chain) was determined in a study of CD8+ T cells in alopecia areata. T lymphocytes (CD4+ and CD8+) were sorted from PBMCs. General study findings and limits: Although TCR sharing was seen in mice, sharing across patients was less clear, possibly for HLA-related reasons.

The authors extracted RNA and reverse transcribed it into cDNA as the sequencing template. Sequenced by immunoSEQ multiplex PCR; TCRdb stores in-frame clones only, minus some. The sample comprises about 200,000 clones, 45% to 70% of which are singletons, and 4.5% to 6% rests with the top ten. Details on this clone: Its antigen is still unknown.

Material for sequencing was CD8+ T cells sorted from blood. The clonotype originates from a human donor in good health.

CDR3 in amino acids: CASSLAGGIYEQYF. The CDR3 bases are TGCGCCAGCAGCTTGGCCGGCGGCATCTACGAGCAGTACTTC. The chain links TRBV5-1 to TRBJ2-7; D is undetermined. This CDR3 is 14 amino acids long. V was pared by 0 bases and J by 3 bases, with 10 bases between. Germline V gene lookup returns CDR1 SGHRS and CDR2 YFSETQ. Variable domain in full (rest from reference TRBV5-1 and TRBJ2-7): KAGVTQTPRYLIKTRGQQVTLSCSPISGHRSVSWYQQTPGQGLQFLFEYFSETQRNKGNFPGRFSGRQFSNSRSEMNVSTLELGDSALYLCASSLAGGIYEQYFGPGTRLTVT.